These T cell receptor beta chains were read from a single sample in a study of T cell responses to AZD1222 COVID-19 vaccine. This table comes from immunoSEQ multiplex PCR, and its TCRdb copy is limited to in-frame clones, with some not included. The profile shows 99,000 or so clones, over 75% of them singletons. This sample comprised peripheral blood, obtained on day 0 of AZD1222 vaccination. Every receptor here comes from an adult in good health. CDR3s include the opening cysteine and the closing phenylalanine or tryptophan. Fields, in order: CDR3 length, V gene, J gene, clone size, CDR3 protein. Only part of the rows carry a size: once, few, many, or a class if the clone is expanded.

len: 14
v_gene: TRBV14
j_gene: TRBJ1-1
abundance: .
CDR3aa: CASSQLIEGTEAFF

len: 14
v_gene: TRBV6-5
j_gene: TRBJ1-5
abundance: .
CDR3aa: CASSLDSQNQPQHF

len: 13
v_gene: TRBV24-1
j_gene: TRBJ2-1
abundance: .
CDR3aa: CATSDPIGDEQFF

len: 15
v_gene: TRBV3-1/TRBV3-2
j_gene: TRBJ2-7
abundance: once
CDR3aa: CASSQGESRYYEQYF

len: 14
v_gene: TRBV10-3
j_gene: TRBJ1-3
abundance: .
CDR3aa: CAISAPRQARTIYF

len: 16
v_gene: TRBV7-2
j_gene: TRBJ2-7
abundance: .
CDR3aa: CASSLVAGGFSYEQYF

len: 16
v_gene: TRBV18
j_gene: TRBJ2-2
abundance: .
CDR3aa: CASSPPTGGHTGELFF

len: 13
v_gene: TRBV3-1/TRBV3-2
j_gene: TRBJ2-1
abundance: .
CDR3aa: CASSQLTFNEQFF

len: 12
v_gene: TRBV25-1
j_gene: TRBJ1-1
abundance: .
CDR3aa: CASSPSGTEAFF

len: 18
v_gene: TRBV7-9
j_gene: TRBJ1-2
abundance: .
CDR3aa: CASSTTNPGTGKGAGYTF

len: 16
v_gene: TRBV13
j_gene: TRBJ2-3
abundance: .
CDR3aa: CASSAGGAPGTDTQYF

len: 15
v_gene: TRBV6-1
j_gene: TRBJ1-1
abundance: .
CDR3aa: CASSEDARANTEAFF

len: 14
v_gene: TRBV9
j_gene: TRBJ1-3
abundance: .
CDR3aa: CASSAQSSGNTIYF

len: 17
v_gene: TRBV10-3
j_gene: TRBJ2-3
abundance: .
CDR3aa: CAIRRVGGPLSTDTQYF

len: 15
v_gene: TRBV30
j_gene: TRBJ1-5
abundance: once
CDR3aa: CAWSCRRVANQPQHF

len: 13
v_gene: TRBV5-1
j_gene: TRBJ2-3
abundance: .
CDR3aa: CATGVAGIDTQYF

len: 16
v_gene: TRBV5-6
j_gene: TRBJ2-3
abundance: .
CDR3aa: CASSFRTSGGADTQYF

len: 16
v_gene: TRBV7-2
j_gene: TRBJ2-7
abundance: .
CDR3aa: CASSLTPSTGSYEQYF